Listed below are T cell receptor beta chains from one sample, sequenced in a study of Ad26.COV2.S vaccination and SARS-CoV-2 variants. Using immunoSEQ multiplex PCR, the repertoire was profiled, and TCRdb retains in-frame clones only, with some absent. The sample holds about half a million clones, 80% to 90% seen once. Sequenced here: peripheral blood, sampled in a trial of Ad26.COV2.S vaccine versus placebo. The receptors derive from a person aged 18 to 65 who received the Ad26.COV2.S COVID-19 vaccine or a placebo. Both conserved end residues are part of each CDR3. A D gene is named only where the DNA matches it firmly. Size is stated for part of the rows, as once, few or many counts, or as a class when the clone is expanded.

v_call	d_call	j_call	clone_size	cdr3_length	cdr3_aa	cdr3_nt
TRBV9	TRBD1	TRBJ2-5	.	18	CASSVGPGQGARGETQYF	TGTGCCAGCAGCGTAGGGCCGGGACAGGGGGCAAGAGGAGAGACCCAGTACTTC
TRBV14	.	TRBJ2-2	.	14	CASSQVLAHSGLFF	TGTGCCAGCAGCCAAGTCCTCGCACACAGTGGGCTGTTTTTT
TRBV29-1	TRBD1	TRBJ1-4	.	14	CSVEAAGGNEKLFF	TGCAGCGTTGAGGCGGCAGGGGGAAATGAAAAACTGTTTTTT
TRBV30	.	TRBJ1-1	once	13	CAWSLSRNTEAFF	TGTGCCTGGAGTCTGAGCAGGAACACTGAAGCTTTCTTT
TRBV14	TRBD2	TRBJ2-7	.	13	CASSWGGRNEQYF	TGTGCCAGCTCCTGGGGAGGGAGGAACGAGCAGTACTTC
TRBV2	.	TRBJ2-1	.	15	CASSPKRNSYNEQFF	TGTGCCAGCAGTCCGAAGCGGAACTCCTACAATGAGCAGTTCTTC
TRBV29-1	.	TRBJ1-1	.	13	CSVDPRPNTEAFF	TGCAGCGTTGACCCGCGCCCGAACACTGAAGCTTTCTTT
TRBV6-6	.	TRBJ2-7	.	12	CASNEGSYEQYF	TGTGCCAGCAACGAGGGCTCCTACGAGCAGTACTTC
TRBV7-8	.	TRBJ1-5	.	16	CASSLGQLFSNQPQHF	TGTGCCAGCAGCTTAGGCCAGTTATTTAGCAATCAGCCCCAGCATTTT
TRBV9	.	TRBJ1-2	.	12	CASRKDGDGYTF	TGTGCCAGCAGGAAAGACGGAGATGGCTACACCTTC